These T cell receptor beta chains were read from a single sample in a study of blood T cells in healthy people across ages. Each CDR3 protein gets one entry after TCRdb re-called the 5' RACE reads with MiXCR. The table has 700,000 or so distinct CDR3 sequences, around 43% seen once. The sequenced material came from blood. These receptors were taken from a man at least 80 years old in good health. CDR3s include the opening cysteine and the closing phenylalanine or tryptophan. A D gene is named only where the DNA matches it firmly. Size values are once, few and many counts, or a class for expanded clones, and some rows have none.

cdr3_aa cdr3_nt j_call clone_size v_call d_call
CASSLGRNNNEQFF TGTGCCAGCAGCCTCGGACGGAATAACAATGAGCAGTTCTTC TRBJ2-1 few TRBV7-2 -
CSASDTAYGYTF TGCAGTGCTAGCGACACCGCCTATGGCTACACCTTC TRBJ1-2 many TRBV20-1 -
CASAASGVYNEQFF TGTGCCAGTGCCGCTAGCGGGGTCTACAATGAGCAGTTCTTC TRBJ2-1 - TRBV10-3 TRBD2
CASSDAGTKNIQYF TGTGCCAGCAGTGACGCAGGAACCAAAAACATTCAGTACTTC TRBJ2-4 - TRBV6-5 -
CSAGTSGSTDTQYF TGCAGTGCGGGGACTAGCGGTAGCACAGATACGCAGTATTTT TRBJ2-3 - TRBV20-1 TRBD2
CASNYGPGTGLFF TGTGCCAGCAATTACGGACCCGGGACAGGACTGTTTTTT TRBJ1-4 - TRBV6-2/TRBV6-3 TRBD1
CASSRAGASYNEQFF TGTGCCAGCAGTCGAGCGGGGGCCTCCTACAATGAGCAGTTCTTC TRBJ2-1 - TRBV12-3/TRBV12-4 TRBD2
CSARARNSSYNEQYF TGCAGTGCTAGAGCGAGGAATTCGTCCTACAATGAGCAGTACTTC TRBJ2-4 - TRBV20-1 -
CASSLGTSGGGSTYTQYF TGTGCCAGCAGCTTAGGGACTAGCGGGGGGGGGTCCACATATACGCAGTATTTT TRBJ2-3 - TRBV7-2 TRBD2
CASSRTSGSETQYF TGCGCCAGCAGCCGGACTAGCGGGAGCGAGACCCAGTACTTC TRBJ2-5 many TRBV5-1 TRBD2
CASSQTYYRDYTDTQYF TGTGCCAGCAGCCAAACCTACTACCGGGACTATACAGATACGCAGTATTTT TRBJ2-3 - TRBV6-2/TRBV6-3 TRBD2
CASSKEIAGTQYF TGTGCCAGCAGCAAAGAAATAGCAGGGACCCAGTACTTC TRBJ2-5 - TRBV7-2 -
CASNDRGTYEQYF TGTGCCAGCAACGACAGGGGGACCTACGAGCAGTACTTC TRBJ2-7 many TRBV7-2 TRBD1
CASSYMERAYEQYF TGTGCCAGCAGTTACATGGAGAGGGCCTACGAGCAGTACTTC TRBJ2-7 few TRBV6-2/TRBV6-3 -
CASRLNRGQEKLFF TGTGCCAGCAGGCTAAACAGGGGGCAAGAAAAACTGTTTTTT TRBJ1-4 - TRBV6-5 TRBD1
CASSPPGRSNEQFF TGTGCCAGCTCACCACCAGGCAGGAGCAATGAGCAGTTCTTC TRBJ2-1 - TRBV18 -
CASRRGSTVGTDTQYF TGTGCCAGCAGGAGGGGTAGCACCGTTGGGACAGATACGCAGTATTTT TRBJ2-3 - TRBV6-5 -
CASILGLTDQPQHF TGTGCCAGCATCCTGGGACTGACGGATCAGCCCCAGCATTTT TRBJ1-5 - TRBV28 -
CASSATHYSYNEQFF TGTGCCAGCAGCGCGACCCATTACTCCTACAATGAGCAGTTCTTC TRBJ2-1 - TRBV9 -
CASISEGRNNTQYF TGTGCCAGCATTTCGGAGGGAAGAAACAATACGCAGTATTTT TRBJ2-3 - TRBV2 -
CSASRPPGTRAYEQYF TGCAGTGCTAGCAGACCACCCGGGACTAGGGCCTACGAGCAGTACTTC TRBJ2-7 - TRBV20-1 TRBD2
CAIKELGGQGADEQYF TGTGCCATCAAAGAGTTGGGGGGACAGGGGGCCGACGAGCAGTACTTC TRBJ2-7 - TRBV10-3 TRBD1
CASSQALGDRVLSGANVLTF TGCGCCAGCAGCCAGGCCCTGGGGGACAGGGTACTTTCTGGGGCCAACGTCCTGACTTTC TRBJ2-6 few TRBV4-1 TRBD1
CASRSDRGPPGAKNIQYF TGTGCCAGCAGGTCGGACAGGGGGCCCCCTGGGGCCAAAAACATTCAGTACTTC TRBJ2-4 few TRBV6-2/TRBV6-3 TRBD1
CASSQAWGSGYGYTF TGCGCCAGCAGCCAAGCCTGGGGGTCGGGCTATGGCTACACCTTC TRBJ1-2 few TRBV4-1 -
CASSYTLLNTKAFF TGTGCCAGCAGTTACACACTGCTGAACACTAAAGCTTTCTTT TRBJ1-1 - TRBV27 -
CASSFRNEQFF TGCGCCAGCAGCTTTAGGAATGAGCAGTTCTTC TRBJ2-1 many TRBV5-1 -
CASSEAGGLSYEQYF TGTGCCAGCAGTGAAGCAGGGGGTCTCTCCTACGAGCAGTACTTC TRBJ2-7 - TRBV25-1 TRBD1
CASRAGTGSGANVLTF TGTGCCAGCAGAGCCGGGACAGGCTCTGGGGCCAACGTCCTGACTTTC TRBJ2-6 - TRBV5-5 TRBD1
CASSPPGGSSYNEQYF TGTGCCAGCAGTCCCCCCGGGGGCAGCTCCTACAATGAGCAGTACTTC TRBJ2-5 once TRBV6-5 -
CASSSVGYANTEAFF TGTGCCAGCAGCTCCGTCGGGTACGCGAACACTGAAGCTTTCTTT TRBJ1-1 - TRBV7-9 -
CASRRLAGNQETQYF TGTGCCAGCAGGAGACTAGCGGGCAACCAAGAGACCCAGTACTTC TRBJ2-5 few TRBV6-1 TRBD2
CSVIGQGLGQPQHF TGCAGCGTTATAGGACAGGGCCTGGGTCAGCCCCAGCATTTT TRBJ1-5 - TRBV29-1 TRBD1
CASSLSPGHSGANVLTF TGTGCCAGCAGTTTATCGCCCGGACACTCTGGGGCCAACGTCCTGACTTTC TRBJ2-6 - TRBV28 -
CAWSPLLAGVFF TGTGCCTGGAGTCCATTATTAGCGGGAGTGTTCTTC TRBJ2-1 once TRBV30 TRBD2
CASSGLAGGWETQYF TGTGCCAGCAGCGGACTAGCGGGAGGGTGGGAGACCCAGTACTTC TRBJ2-5 few TRBV7-2 TRBD2
CSARGQGDGEQFF TGCAGTGCTAGAGGACAGGGCGACGGTGAGCAGTTCTTC TRBJ2-1 - TRBV20-1 TRBD1